What follows are 22 T cell receptor beta chains derived from one specimen sequenced in a study of blood T cell repertoires in COVID-19. Sequencing used immunoSEQ multiplex PCR; TCRdb keeps in-frame clones, though not all of them. Seen here are some 96,000 clones, 91% observed once, and the top ten hold approximately 2.2%. The sequenced material came from peripheral blood. Every receptor here comes from a man aged 50 or older with active COVID-19.

The genes are TRBV3-1 (or the pseudogene TRBV3-2) and TRBJ2-2; no definite D call. This CDR3 is built from 16 residues. Germline V gene data show CDR1 as LGHDT and CDR2 as YNNKEL (reference sequence). V was shortened by 7 bases and J by 1 base, with 16 bases between the two germline ends. CDR3 coding DNA: TGTGCCAGCACGAGCGCAATAGCCCAGAACACCGGGGAGCTGTTTTTT. Its protein is CASTSAIAQNTGELFF.

The chain carries TRBV29-1 and TRBJ2-3; D possibly corresponds to TRBD2 (5 bases). The CDR3 totals 14 residues. Looked up from germline, CDR1 is SQVTM and CDR2 is ANQGSEA. V lost 6 bases and J 6 bases, leaving 19 bases between the germline ends. This chain's CDR3 is CSVGLSSATDTQYF. CDR3 coding DNA: TGCAGCGTCGGACTGTCCTCCGCCACCGATACGCAGTATTTT.

The V gene is TRBV6-2 or TRBV6-3, the J gene TRBJ2-1; TRBD2 matches 9 bases. Germline V gene sequence: CDR1 MNHEY, CDR2 SVGEGT. V dropped 3 bases and J dropped 0; count of bases not matched to a gene: 3. This CDR3 is built from 16 residues. CDR3 nucleotides: TGTGCCAGCAGTTATCGACTAGCGGTCTCCTACAATGAGCAGTTCTTC. Protein sequence: CASSYRLAVSYNEQFF.

A single count supports this clone. This rearrangement joins TRBV19 to TRBJ2-5, with 9 positions matching TRBD2. Germline CDR1 LNHDA, CDR2 SQIVND (reference sequence). The CDR3 runs 16 residues. V gave up 3 bases and J gave up 5 bases; unmatched junction bases: 10. For the CDR3, the DNA is TGTGCCAGTAGTATTTCGGGTAGCGGGAGATTGGAGACCCAGTACTTC. Translated, it gives CASSISGSGRLETQYF.

This chain uses TRBV5-4 with TRBJ1-6; 7 positions match TRBD1. The trim removed 4 bases at V and 4 bases at J, leaving 5 bases unmatched. Germline-derived CDR1 and CDR2 are SGHNT and YYREEE (reference sequence). The length of the CDR3 is 15 residues. The CDR3 sequence is CASSLGTAYNSPLHF. CDR3 in DNA: TGTGCCAGCAGCCTCGGGACAGCTTATAATTCACCCCTCCACTTT.

The chain employs TRBV2 and TRBJ1-1, with D unclear. Germline V gene data show CDR1 as SNHLY and CDR2 as FYNNEI. Trimming pared 0 bases from V and 5 bases from J, leaving 19 bases between. The CDR3 extends over 17 amino acids. CDR3 bases: TGTGCCAGCAGTGAAGCGCTTCGCCGCCGAGCCGGGACTGAAGCTTTCTTT. It yields the protein CASSEALRRRAGTEAFF.

This clone was seen once. In DNA form, the CDR3 reads TGCAGCGTAAGGCAGGCCGAGAACACTGAAGCTTTCTTT. Residues: CSVRQAENTEAFF. This chain uses TRBV29-1 with TRBJ1-1, with no clear D. CDR1 and CDR2 (germline): SQVTM, ANQGSEA. Trimming shortened V by 6 bases and J by 1 base, and 12 bases separated the two germline ends. This CDR3 has 13 amino acids.

CDR3 region: CASSVTSGTSGTNTDTQYF. The CDR3 coding sequence is TGTGCCAGCAGCGTAACCTCAGGGACTAGCGGGACCAACACAGATACGCAGTATTTT. The J gene is TRBJ2-3, the V gene TRBV9, with 13 bases fitting TRBD2. CDR1 is SGDLS and CDR2 is YYNGEE in the germline V gene. The CDR3 totals 19 residues. V shed 1 base, J shed 2 bases, and the junction held 10 bases outside the gene matches.

The chain is built from TRBV5-1 and TRBJ2-4; TRBD1 matches 7 bases. With 4 bases clipped from V and 7 bases from J, the junction kept 8 bases outside the gene matches. Per the germline V gene, CDR1 is SGHRS and CDR2 is YFSETQ. The CDR3 has 14 residues. The CDR3 is CASSPRGSGNIQYF. In nucleotides, the CDR3 is TGCGCCAGCAGCCCCAGGGGGTCTGGGAACATTCAGTACTTC.

The chain is built from TRBV24-1 and TRBJ2-1; TRBD1 aligns across 7 bases. Per germline, CDR1 KGHDR and CDR2 SFDVKD. The CDR3 contains 13 residues. The CDR3 DNA follows: TGTGCTTGCGCTGGACAGGATTTCAATGAGCAGTTCTTC. Encoded protein: CACAGQDFNEQFF.

The CDR3 DNA is TGTGCCAGCAGTTACTCTCAGGGGGCGCGGTCGACCATATATTTT. Translated, it gives CASSYSQGARSTIYF. The V call is TRBV6-5, the J call TRBJ1-3, with 8 bases that match TRBD1. In germline, CDR1 is MNHEY, CDR2 SVGAGI. The CDR3 loop spans 15 amino acids. V lost 0 bases and J lost 10; bases outside the gene matches: 8.

This clone occurred once. The genes are TRBV2 and TRBJ1-2; maybe TRBD1 (5 bases). The CDR3 sequence is 15 residues long. CDR1 is SNHLY, CDR2 FYNNEI, per germline. V lost 0 bases and J 4 bases, leaving 12 bases between the germline ends. For the CDR3, the DNA is TGTGCCAGCAGTGAAGCGTCGACGGGGGTCTATGGCTACACCTTC. Amino acid sequence: CASSEASTGVYGYTF.

The V and J genes are TRBV20-1 and TRBJ1-2; D uncertain. Germline V gene data show CDR1 as DFQATT and CDR2 as SNEGSKA (reference sequence). This CDR3 is built from 13 residues. Trimming took off 3 bases at V and 4 bases at J, with 12 bases between the two ends. The CDR3 protein is CSASGQSPYGYTF. The CDR3 DNA reads TGCAGTGCTAGTGGGCAGTCACCCTATGGCTACACCTTC.

This chain connects TRBV15 to TRBJ1-1, with D uncertain. CDR3 length: 14 amino acids. CDR1 and CDR2 from the germline V gene are LNHNV and YYDKDF (reference sequence). V lost 1 base to trimming and J lost 0 bases, with 6 bases between them. The CDR3 sequence is CATSRGQVNTEAFF. DNA for the CDR3: TGTGCCACCAGCAGAGGGCAGGTGAACACTGAAGCTTTCTTT.

V gene TRBV11-2 combines with J gene TRBJ2-7, with 10 positions matching TRBD2. CDR1 and CDR2 from the germline V gene are SGHAT and FQNNGV. There are 13 residues in the CDR3. V gave up 5 bases and J gave up 3 bases; unmatched junction bases: 1. As DNA, the CDR3 is TGTGCCAGCAGCCCTAGCGGGGGCTACGAGCAGTACTTC. Translation: CASSPSGGYEQYF.

V and J are TRBV28 and TRBJ1-5; D not certain. This CDR3 has 12 residues. The V gene lost 7 bases and the J gene lost 4 bases, with 8 bases spanning the gap. Germline V gives CDR1 MDHEN, CDR2 SYDVKM. The CDR3 region has the DNA TGTGCCAGCATCAAGAGGAATCAGCCCCAGCATTTT. Amino acid sequence: CASIKRNQPQHF.

This chain connects TRBV6-5 to TRBJ2-3, with 11 nucleotides matching TRBD1. V lost 4 bases, J lost 4 bases, and 1 base stayed unmatched. CDR3 length: 14 residues. Germline V gene lookup returns CDR1 MNHEY and CDR2 SVGAGI. The chain's CDR3 is CASSWTGGSDTQYF. As DNA, the CDR3 is TGTGCCAGCAGTTGGACAGGGGGCTCAGATACGCAGTATTTT.

The V gene is TRBV5-1, the J gene TRBJ2-1, with D possibly being TRBD2 (5 bases). CDR1 and CDR2 (germline): SGHRS, YFSETQ. The CDR3 has 14 amino acids. The V end was cut by 0 bases, the J end by 7 bases, with 11 bases between. In DNA form, the CDR3 reads TGCGCCAGCAGCTTGGGAAACCCGGGAAATGAGCAGTTCTTC. Translating it yields CASSLGNPGNEQFF.

V usage is TRBV18 and J usage is TRBJ2-1; D is perhaps TRBD2 (5 bases). Germline V lookup: CDR1 KGHSH, CDR2 LQKENI. Trimming took off 7 bases at V and 8 bases at J, with 15 bases between the two ends. The CDR3 has 13 residues. CDR3 nucleotides: TGTGCCAGCTTAGCCCACGAGGGCGATGAGCAGTTCTTC. Its protein product is CASLAHEGDEQFF.

The chain employs TRBV19 and TRBJ1-4, with D tentatively TRBD1 (5 bases). The CDR3 is made up of 11 amino acids. Trimming removed 8 bases from V and 10 bases from J, with 11 bases in between. Germline values: CDR1 LNHDA, CDR2 SQIVND (reference sequence). The CDR3 DNA is TGTGCCAGTTGGCTCCAGGGAAAACTGTTTTTT. This gives the protein CASWLQGKLFF.

The gene calls are TRBV5-1 and TRBJ2-5; 12 bases map to TRBD1. The V gene end was trimmed by 4 bases and the J gene end by 2 bases; junction bases not matched to a gene: 6. There are 16 residues in the CDR3. The germline gives CDR1 SGHRS, CDR2 YFSETQ. The CDR3 loop reads CASSLGTGGLQETQYF. The CDR3 DNA is TGCGCCAGCAGCCTGGGGACAGGGGGCCTACAAGAGACCCAGTACTTC.

This chain joins TRBV7-8 and TRBJ1-5; D is possibly TRBD1 (5 bases). The CDR3 is 15 residues long. Germline loops: CDR1 SGHVS, CDR2 FQNEAQ. With 3 bases removed from V and 4 bases from J, the gap between germline ends came to 13 bases. The CDR3 DNA follows: TGTGCCAGCAGCTTGTCCGGGGGGGAAAATCAGCCCCAGCATTTT. This translates into CASSLSGGENQPQHF.